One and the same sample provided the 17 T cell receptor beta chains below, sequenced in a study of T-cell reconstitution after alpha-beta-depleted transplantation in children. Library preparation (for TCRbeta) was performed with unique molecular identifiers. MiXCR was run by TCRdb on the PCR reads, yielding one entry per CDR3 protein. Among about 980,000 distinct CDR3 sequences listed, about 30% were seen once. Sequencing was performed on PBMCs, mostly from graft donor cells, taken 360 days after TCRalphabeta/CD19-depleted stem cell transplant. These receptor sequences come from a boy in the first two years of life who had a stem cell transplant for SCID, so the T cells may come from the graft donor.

Here the CDR3 DNA reads TGCAGTGCTAGGCGCTCGGGGCCAGTCTCGGGGTATGGCTACACCTTC. Protein: CSARRSGPVSGYGYTF. This sequence joins TRBV20-1 and TRBJ1-2; possibly TRBD1 for D (5 bases). CDR1 is DFQATT and CDR2 is SNEGSKA in the germline V gene (reference sequence). The V gene lost 3 bases and the J gene lost 5 bases, with 22 bases spanning the gap. This CDR3 comprises 16 residues.

The CDR3 DNA reads TGTGCCAGCAGTTACGTCCAGCCTACCTACAATGAGCAGTTCTTC. It yields the protein CASSYVQPTYNEQFF. J is TRBJ2-1 and V is TRBV6-5; D gene unclear. Trimming pared 2 bases from V and 2 bases from J, leaving 10 bases between. CDR1 is MNHEY and CDR2 is SVGAGI in the germline V gene. The CDR3 runs to 15 residues.

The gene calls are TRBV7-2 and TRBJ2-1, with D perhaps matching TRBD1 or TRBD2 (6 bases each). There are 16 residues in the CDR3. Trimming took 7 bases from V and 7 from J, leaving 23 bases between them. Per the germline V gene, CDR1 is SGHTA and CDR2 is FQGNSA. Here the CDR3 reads CASTKDGGYYSNEQFF. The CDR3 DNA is TGTGCCAGCACCAAAGACGGGGGCTATTACTCGAATGAGCAGTTCTTC.

CDR3 DNA sequence: TGCGCCAGCAGCCCCGGGACAGTTCTTTGGAACACTGAAGCTTTCTTT. This sequence encodes CASSPGTVLWNTEAFF. This chain connects TRBV4-3 to TRBJ1-1; 7 bases are shared with TRBD1. This CDR3 spans 16 amino acids. With 4 bases clipped from V and 1 base from J, the junction kept 9 bases outside the gene matches. CDR1 is LGHNA, CDR2 YSLEER, per germline.

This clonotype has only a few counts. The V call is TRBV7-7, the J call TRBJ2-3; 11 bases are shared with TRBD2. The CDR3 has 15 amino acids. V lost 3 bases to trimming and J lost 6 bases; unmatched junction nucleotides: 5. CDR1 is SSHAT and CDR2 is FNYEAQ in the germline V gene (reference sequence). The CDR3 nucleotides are TGTGCCAGCAGCTTCACTAGCGGGGGAGGGGATACGCAGTATTTT. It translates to CASSFTSGGGDTQYF.

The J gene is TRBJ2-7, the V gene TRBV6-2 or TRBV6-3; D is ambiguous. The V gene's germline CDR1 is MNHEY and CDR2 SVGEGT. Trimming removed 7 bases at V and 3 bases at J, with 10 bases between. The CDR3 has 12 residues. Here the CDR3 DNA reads TGTGCCAGCAATCGAAATGACTACGAGCAGTACTTC. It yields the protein CASNRNDYEQYF.

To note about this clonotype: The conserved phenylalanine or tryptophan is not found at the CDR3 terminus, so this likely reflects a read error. CDR3 loop: CASTTPGVNEKLFY. CDR3 nucleotide sequence: TGTGCCAGCACAACCCCAGGAGTAAATGAAAAACTGTTTTAT. The chain carries TRBV7-9 and TRBJ1-4; D is undetermined. The CDR3 totals 14 residues. Trimming removed 7 bases from V and 5 bases from J, with 14 bases in between. Germline V gives CDR1 SEHNR, CDR2 FQNEAQ (reference sequence).

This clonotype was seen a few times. This chain's CDR3 is CASSYLAGGARSYEQYF. In DNA form, the CDR3 reads TGTGCCAGCAGTTACCTAGCCGGGGGGGCCAGGTCCTACGAGCAGTACTTC. The chain is built from TRBV6-2 or TRBV6-3 and TRBJ2-7, with 8 bases identical to TRBD2. The germline gives CDR1 MNHEY, CDR2 SVGEGT. The V and J ends lost 2 bases and 1 base, in that order; junction bases with no gene match: 10. This CDR3 spans 17 amino acids.

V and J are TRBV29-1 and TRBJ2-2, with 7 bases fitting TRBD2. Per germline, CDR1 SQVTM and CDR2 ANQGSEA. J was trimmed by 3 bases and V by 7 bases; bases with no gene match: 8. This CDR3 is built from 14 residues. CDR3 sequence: CSAGGGWDTGELFF. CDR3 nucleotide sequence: TGCAGCGCCGGCGGGGGTTGGGACACCGGGGAGCTGTTTTTT.

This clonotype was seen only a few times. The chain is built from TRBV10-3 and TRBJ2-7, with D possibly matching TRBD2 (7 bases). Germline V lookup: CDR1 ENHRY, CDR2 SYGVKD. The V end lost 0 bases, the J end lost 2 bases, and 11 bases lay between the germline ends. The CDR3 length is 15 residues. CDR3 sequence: CAISESGGPPYEQYF. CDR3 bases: TGTGCCATCAGTGAGTCGGGGGGGCCCCCCTACGAGCAGTACTTC.

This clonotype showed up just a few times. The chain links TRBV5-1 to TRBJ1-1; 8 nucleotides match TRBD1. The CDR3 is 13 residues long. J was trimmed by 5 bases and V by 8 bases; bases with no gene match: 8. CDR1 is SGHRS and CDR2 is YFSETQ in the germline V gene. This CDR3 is CASQTGVGTEAFF. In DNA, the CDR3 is TGCGCCAGTCAGACAGGGGTAGGGACTGAAGCTTTCTTT.

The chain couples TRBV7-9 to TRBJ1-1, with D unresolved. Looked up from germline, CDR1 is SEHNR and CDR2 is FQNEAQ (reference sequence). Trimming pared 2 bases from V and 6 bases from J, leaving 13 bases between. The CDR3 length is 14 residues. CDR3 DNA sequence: TGTGCCAGCAGCTTACTGGGTCCCCGCGCTGAAGCTTTCTTT. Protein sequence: CASSLLGPRAEAFF.

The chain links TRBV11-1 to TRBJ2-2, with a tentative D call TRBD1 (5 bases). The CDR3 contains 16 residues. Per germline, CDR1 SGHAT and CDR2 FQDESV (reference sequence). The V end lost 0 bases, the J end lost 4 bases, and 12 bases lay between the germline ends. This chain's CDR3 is CASSLAQGFGTGELFF. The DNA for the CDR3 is TGTGCCAGCAGCTTAGCGCAGGGTTTTGGCACCGGGGAGCTGTTTTTT. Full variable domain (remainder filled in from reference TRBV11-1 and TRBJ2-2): EAEVAQSPRYKITEKSQAVAFWCDPISGHATLYWYRQILGQGPELLVQFQDESVVDDSQLPKDRFSAERLKGVDSTLKIQPAELGDSAMYLCASSLAQGFGTGELFFGEGSRLTVL.

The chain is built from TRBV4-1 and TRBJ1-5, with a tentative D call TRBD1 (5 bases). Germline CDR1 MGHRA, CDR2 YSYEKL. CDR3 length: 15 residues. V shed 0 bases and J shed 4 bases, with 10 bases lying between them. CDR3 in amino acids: CASSQEGGQNQPQHF. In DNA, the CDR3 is TGCGCCAGCAGCCAAGAAGGTGGACAAAATCAGCCCCAGCATTTT.

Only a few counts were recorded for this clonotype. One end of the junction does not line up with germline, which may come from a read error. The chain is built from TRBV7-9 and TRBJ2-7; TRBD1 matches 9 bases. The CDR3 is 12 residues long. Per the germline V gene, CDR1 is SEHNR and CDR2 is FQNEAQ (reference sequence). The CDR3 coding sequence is TGTGCCAGCAGCGATAGGACAGGGGACATCAACTTC. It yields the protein CASSDRTGDINF.

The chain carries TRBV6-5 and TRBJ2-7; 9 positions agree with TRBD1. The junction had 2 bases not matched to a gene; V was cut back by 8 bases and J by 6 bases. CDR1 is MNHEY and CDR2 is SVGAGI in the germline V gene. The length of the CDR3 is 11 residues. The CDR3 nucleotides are TGTGCCAGCGGGACAGGGCGCGAGCAGTACTTC. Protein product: CASGTGREQYF.

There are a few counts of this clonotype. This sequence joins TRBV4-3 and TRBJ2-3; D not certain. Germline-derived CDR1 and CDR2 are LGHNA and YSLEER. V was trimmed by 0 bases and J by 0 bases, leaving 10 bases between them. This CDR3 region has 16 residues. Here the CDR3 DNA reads TGCGCCAGCAGCCAAGAGGCCGACCCAAGCACAGATACGCAGTATTTT. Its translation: CASSQEADPSTDTQYF.